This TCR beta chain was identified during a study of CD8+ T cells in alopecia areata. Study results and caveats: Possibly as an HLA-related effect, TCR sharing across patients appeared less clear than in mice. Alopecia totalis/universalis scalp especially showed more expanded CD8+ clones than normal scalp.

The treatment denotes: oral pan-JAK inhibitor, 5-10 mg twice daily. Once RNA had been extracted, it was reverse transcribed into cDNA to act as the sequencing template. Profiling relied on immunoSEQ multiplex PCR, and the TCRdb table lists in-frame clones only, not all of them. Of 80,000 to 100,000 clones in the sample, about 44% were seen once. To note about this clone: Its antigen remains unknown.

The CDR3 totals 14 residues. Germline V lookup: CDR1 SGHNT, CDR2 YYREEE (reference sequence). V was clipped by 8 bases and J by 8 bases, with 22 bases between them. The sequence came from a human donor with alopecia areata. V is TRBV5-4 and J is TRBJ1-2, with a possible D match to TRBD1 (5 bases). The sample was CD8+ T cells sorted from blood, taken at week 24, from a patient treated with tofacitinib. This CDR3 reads CASHRRGSADGYTF. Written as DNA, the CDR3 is TGTGCCAGTCACCGGAGGGGCAGCGCTGACGGCTACACCTTC.